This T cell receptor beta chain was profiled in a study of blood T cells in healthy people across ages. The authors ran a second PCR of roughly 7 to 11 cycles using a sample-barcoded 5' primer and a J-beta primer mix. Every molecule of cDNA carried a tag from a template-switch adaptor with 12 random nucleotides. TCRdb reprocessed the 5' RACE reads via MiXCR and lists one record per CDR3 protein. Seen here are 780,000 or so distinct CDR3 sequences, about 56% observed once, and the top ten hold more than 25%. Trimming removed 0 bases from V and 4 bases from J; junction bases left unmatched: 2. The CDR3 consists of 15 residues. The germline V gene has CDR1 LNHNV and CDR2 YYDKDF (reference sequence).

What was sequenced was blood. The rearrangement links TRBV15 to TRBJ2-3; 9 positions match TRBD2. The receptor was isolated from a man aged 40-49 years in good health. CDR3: CATSRDAGGADTQYF. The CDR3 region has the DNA TGTGCCACCAGCAGAGATGCGGGGGGGGCAGATACGCAGTATTTT.